This T cell receptor (beta chain) was observed in a study of a mutant IDH1 vaccine in newly diagnosed glioma. Study summary: Of the patients given treatment, approximately 62% were male and around 38% were female, and a mean age of around 41 years was recorded. Earlier therapy was either radiotherapy, temozolomide, or both, and most got both.

Germline V lookup: CDR1 SGHNT, CDR2 YYREEE (reference sequence). CDR3 length equals 13 residues. Trimming left V 0 bases short and J 5 bases short, with 8 bases between. For this clone: No antigen is known for it.

Time point noted: week 35, safety follow-up. Vaccination comprised doses that each held 300 ug of mutant IDH1 20-mer peptide, plus topical imiquimod. Libraries were prepared by immunoSEQ multiplex PCR; TCRdb keeps only in-frame clonotypes and omits some of them. The data show around 44,000 clones, roughly 80% seen once. Findings and caveats of the study: Around 93% of patients showed vaccine-induced immune responses across multiple MHC alleles.

The sequenced sample was PBMCs, obtained from a glioma patient whose treatment included an IDH1 peptide vaccine. This chain links TRBV5-4 with TRBJ2-5, with D tentatively TRBD1 (5 bases). This receptor was taken from a man in his forties or fifties with glioma. Here the CDR3 reads CASSLAGWETQYF. In nucleotides, the CDR3 is TGTGCCAGCAGCTTGGCAGGGTGGGAGACCCAGTACTTC.